Listed below are T cell receptor beta chains from one sample, sequenced in a study of CD8+CD57+ T cells in acquired aplastic anemia. TCRdb reprocessed the reads via MiXCR and lists one record per CDR3 protein. The table shows about 200,000 distinct CDR3 sequences, with 40% to 60% occurring only once. Sequencing was performed on sorted CD4+, CD8+, or CD8+CD57+ T cells (not recorded which) from PBMCs. The receptors shown here come from a human donor with aplastic anemia. CDR3s leave out the opening cysteine and the closing phenylalanine or tryptophan. A row's size may be missing; if present it is once, few, many or a size class.

>many|TRBJ2-7|TRBV6-5
ASSQGIYYEQY
>NA|TRBJ2-3|TRBV20-1
SAKTGATDAQY
>many|TRBJ1-5|TRBV20-1
SAPLQGLNQPQH
>NA|TRBJ2-2|TRBV10-3
AISESRASGGSNTGELF
>NA|TRBJ1-6|TRBV27
ASSRQGATPYNSRLH
>NA|TRBJ1-5|TRBV19
ASSIGSGTETQH
>many|TRBJ2-5|TRBV20-1
SASGGPGGTQY
>NA|TRBJ1-5|TRBV24-1
ATSDLLSFTADQPQH
>many|TRBJ1-5|TRBV27
ASRMGNQPQH
>many|TRBJ1-1|TRBV19
ATSELNTEAF
>NA|TRBJ1-5|TRBV20-1
SASYDRGNQPQH
>many|TRBJ1-4|TRBV10-3
AISESRRGSSNEKLF
>many|TRBJ2-2|TRBV19
ASTRTDTGELF
>many|TRBJ2-5|TRBV20-1
SARSPLAGKETQY
>NA|TRBJ1-6|TRBV20-1
SAAGLAGGNSPLH
>few|TRBJ1-5|TRBV6-6
ASSYRGTATSNQPQH
>once|TRBJ2-6|TRBV15
ATSPGWAGANVLT
>NA|TRBJ2-7|TRBV5-1
ASSSFGQTLNERY
>NA|TRBJ1-3|TRBV2
ASSGTWLSGNTIY
>NA|TRBJ1-5|TRBV7-2
ASSKGGPQH
>many|TRBJ2-3|TRBV19
ASSPGGRDYDTQY
>many|TRBJ2-2|TRBV5-1
ASSESAGNTGELF
>NA|TRBJ2-1|TRBV10-3
AISRSGRALSGNEQF
>once|TRBJ2-1|TRBV24-1
ATSDRTGNEQF
>many|TRBJ1-1|TRBV7-8
ASSQGDNTEAF
>NA|TRBJ1-2|TRBV6-4
ASSYDRANYGYT
>NA|TRBJ1-2|TRBV2
ASSSLEGNYGYT
>NA|TRBJ1-1|TRBV10-3
AISGTGVEAF
>NA|TRBJ1-6|TRBV11-2
ASSLAGSSNNSPLH
>NA|TRBJ2-5|TRBV27
ASSLRDSLRY
>many|TRBJ2-7|TRBV6-1
ASKFTGEDYEQY
>few|TRBJ1-5|TRBV19
ASSSQGNQPQH
>NA|TRBJ1-6|TRBV7-3
ASSLEQPWRSLH
>once|TRBJ2-5|TRBV7-3
ASSPGIRGETQY
>many|TRBJ2-3|TRBV9
ASSVAGGGRTDTQY
>NA|TRBJ1-2|TRBV5-1
ASSLLGTDQGNYGYT
>many|TRBJ1-4|TRBV12-5
ASGSVAGGLEKLF
>many|TRBJ2-5|TRBV7-6
ASSLPAQETQY
>NA|TRBJ2-5|TRBV24-1
ATSEGGQGPWETQY
>many|TRBJ1-6|TRBV15
ATSSRSRFLSPLH
>NA|TRBJ1-2|TRBV7-2
ASSPVSRGIGYT
>many|TRBJ2-7|TRBV30
AWSMPRGQY
>many|TRBJ1-2|TRBV2
ASSPRDRGYGYT
>NA|TRBJ2-7|TRBV20-1
SAYGQGYEQY